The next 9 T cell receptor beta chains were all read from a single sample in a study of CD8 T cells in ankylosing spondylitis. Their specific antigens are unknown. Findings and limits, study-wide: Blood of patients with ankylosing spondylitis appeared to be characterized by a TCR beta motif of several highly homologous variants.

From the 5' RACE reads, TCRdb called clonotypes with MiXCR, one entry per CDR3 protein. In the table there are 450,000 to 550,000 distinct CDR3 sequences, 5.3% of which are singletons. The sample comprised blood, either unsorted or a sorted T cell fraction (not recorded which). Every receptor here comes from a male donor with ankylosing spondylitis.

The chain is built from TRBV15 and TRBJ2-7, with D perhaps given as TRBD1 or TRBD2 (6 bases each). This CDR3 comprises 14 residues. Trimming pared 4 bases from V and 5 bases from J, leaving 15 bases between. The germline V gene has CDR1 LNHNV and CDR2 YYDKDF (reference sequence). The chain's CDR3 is CATSTMGGLDEQYF. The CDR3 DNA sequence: TGTGCCACCAGCACCATGGGGGGCCTGGACGAGCAGTACTTC.

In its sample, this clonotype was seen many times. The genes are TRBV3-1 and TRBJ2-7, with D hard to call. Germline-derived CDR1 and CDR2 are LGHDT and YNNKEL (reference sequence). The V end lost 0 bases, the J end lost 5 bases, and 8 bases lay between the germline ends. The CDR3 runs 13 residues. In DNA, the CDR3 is TGTGCCAGCAGCCAAGAGCGTACTCACGAGCAGTACTTC. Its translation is CASSQERTHEQYF.

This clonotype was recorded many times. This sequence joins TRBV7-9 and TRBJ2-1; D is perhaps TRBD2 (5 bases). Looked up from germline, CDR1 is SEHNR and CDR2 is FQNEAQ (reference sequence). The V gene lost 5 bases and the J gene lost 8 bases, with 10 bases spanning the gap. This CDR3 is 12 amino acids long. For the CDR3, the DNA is TGTGCCAGCAGCGATACAGCGGATGAGCAGTTCTTC. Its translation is CASSDTADEQFF.

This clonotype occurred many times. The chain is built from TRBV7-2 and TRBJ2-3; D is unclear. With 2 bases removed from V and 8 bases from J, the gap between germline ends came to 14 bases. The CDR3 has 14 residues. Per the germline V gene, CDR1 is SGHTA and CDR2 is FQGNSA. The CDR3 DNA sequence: TGTGCCAGCAGCTTACGAATAGACGCCTCTACGCAGTATTTT. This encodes CASSLRIDASTQYF.

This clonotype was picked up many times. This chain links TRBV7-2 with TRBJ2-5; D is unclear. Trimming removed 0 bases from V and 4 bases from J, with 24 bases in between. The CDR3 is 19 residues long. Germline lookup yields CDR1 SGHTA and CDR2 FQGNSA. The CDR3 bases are TGTGCCAGCAGCTTAGCGCTCTGGTTCACGACTGATAGGGTAGAGACCCAGTACTTC. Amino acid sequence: CASSLALWFTTDRVETQYF.

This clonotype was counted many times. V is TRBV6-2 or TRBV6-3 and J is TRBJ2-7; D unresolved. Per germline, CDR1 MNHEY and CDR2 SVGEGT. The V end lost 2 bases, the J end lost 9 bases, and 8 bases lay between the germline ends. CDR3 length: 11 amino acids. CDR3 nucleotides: TGTGCCAGCAGTTACGAGTGGGGGCAGTACTTC. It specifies CASSYEWGQYF.

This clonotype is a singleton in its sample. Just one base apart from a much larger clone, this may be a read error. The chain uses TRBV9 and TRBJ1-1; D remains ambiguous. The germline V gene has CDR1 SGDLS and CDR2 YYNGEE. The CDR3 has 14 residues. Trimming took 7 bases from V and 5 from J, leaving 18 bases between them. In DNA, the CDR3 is TGTGCCAGCTCGTCGGGTTCGGGGATTACTGAAGCTTTCTTT. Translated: CASSSGSGITEAFF.

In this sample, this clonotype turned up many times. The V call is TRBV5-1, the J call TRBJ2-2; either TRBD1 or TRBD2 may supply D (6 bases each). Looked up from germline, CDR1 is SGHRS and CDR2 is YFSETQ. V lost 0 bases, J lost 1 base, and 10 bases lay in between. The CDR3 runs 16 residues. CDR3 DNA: TGCGCCAGCAGCTTGGATGGGGGGCGGAACACCGGGGAGCTGTTTTTT. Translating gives CASSLDGGRNTGELFF.

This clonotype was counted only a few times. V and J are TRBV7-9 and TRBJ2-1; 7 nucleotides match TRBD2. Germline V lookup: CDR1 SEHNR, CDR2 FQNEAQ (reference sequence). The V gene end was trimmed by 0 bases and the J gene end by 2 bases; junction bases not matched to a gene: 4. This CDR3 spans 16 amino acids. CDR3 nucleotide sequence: TGTGCCAGCAGCTTAGCGGCTAGCGGAACCTACAATGAGCAGTTCTTC. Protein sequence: CASSLAASGTYNEQFF.